Below are 9 T cell receptor beta chains sequenced from a single sample in a study of identical twins. MiXCR, run by TCRdb on the 5' RACE reads, gives a single entry per CDR3 protein. Among 420,000 or so distinct CDR3 sequences listed, approximately 17% were seen once. What was sequenced was naive T cells sorted from blood. The origin of the receptors is a man aged 45-65 years in good health.

This chain links TRBV12-3 or TRBV12-4 with TRBJ1-5, with D possibly being TRBD1 (5 bases). This CDR3 is 15 amino acids long. V lost 3 bases and J lost 7, with 16 bases in between. The CDR3 DNA reads TGTGCCAGCAGTTTCGGGGCAGGGTCTATGCAGCCCCAGCATTTT. This encodes CASSFGAGSMQPQHF.

This clonotype was seen more than once but under ten times. The chain joins TRBV7-2 to TRBJ2-1, with no clear D. V shed 2 bases and J shed 0 bases, with 8 bases lying between them. Germline CDR1 SGHTA, CDR2 FQGNSA. The CDR3 sequence is 15 residues long. The CDR3 is CASSLFSLSYNEQFF. Written as DNA, the CDR3 is TGTGCCAGCAGCTTATTTAGCCTCTCCTACAATGAGCAGTTCTTC.

The V call is TRBV20-1, the J call TRBJ2-7; D is perhaps TRBD1 (6 bases). Germline values: CDR1 DFQATT, CDR2 SNEGSKA (reference sequence). V lost 3 bases, J lost 1 base, and 10 bases lay in between. The CDR3 consists of 13 residues. CDR3 DNA sequence: TGCAGTGCTAGTCGAACAGGGTCCTACGAGCAGTACTTC. This encodes CSASRTGSYEQYF.

This clonotype was observed many times. The chain combines TRBV20-1 with TRBJ2-1, with 13 bases that match TRBD2. Germline assignment: CDR1 DFQATT and CDR2 SNEGSKA (reference sequence). V lost 7 bases, J lost 2 bases, and 2 bases stayed unmatched. CDR3 size: 14 residues. The CDR3 DNA reads as TGCAGTGGGACTAGCGGGGGTACCTACAATGAGCAGTTCTTC. As protein: CSGTSGGTYNEQFF.

V gene TRBV5-1 combines with J gene TRBJ2-5; no firm D call. V dropped 0 bases and J dropped 5 bases, with 11 bases sitting between them. The V gene's germline CDR1 is SGHRS and CDR2 YFSETQ. The CDR3 has 14 residues. The CDR3 sequence is CASSLGEARETQYF. The CDR3 nucleotides read TGCGCCAGCAGCTTGGGAGAGGCCCGGGAGACCCAGTACTTC.

A single count supports this clonotype. V and J are TRBV28 and TRBJ2-3; the match to TRBD2 covers 9 bases. The V gene end was trimmed by 4 bases and the J gene end by 5 bases; junction bases not matched to a gene: 10. CDR3 length: 16 residues. CDR1 is MDHEN, CDR2 SYDVKM, per germline. CDR3 residues: CASSSASGLAIDTQYF. Written as DNA, the CDR3 is TGTGCCAGCAGTTCGGCGTCGGGACTAGCAATAGATACGCAGTATTTT.

This clonotype was counted a few times. The chain has TRBV27 and TRBJ1-1; possibly TRBD1 for D (6 bases). From germline, CDR1 is MNHEY and CDR2 SMNVEV (reference sequence). This CDR3 has 14 amino acids. The germline V and J ends were trimmed by 4 bases and 2 bases, with 11 bases remaining between them. DNA for the CDR3: TGTGCCAGCAGTTCCACACAGGGTAACACTGAAGCTTTCTTT. It is translated as CASSSTQGNTEAFF.

This clonotype was found many times. The chain has TRBV6-2 or TRBV6-3 and TRBJ2-1; 11 bases line up with TRBD1. The CDR3 consists of 14 residues. The germline gives CDR1 MNHEY, CDR2 SVGEGT. Trimming took 8 bases from V and 8 from J; bases not matched to a gene: 8. This CDR3 is CASLWTGGGYEQFF. For the CDR3, the DNA is TGTGCCAGCTTGTGGACAGGGGGCGGATATGAGCAGTTCTTC.

The table lists this clonotype with many counts. The chain is built from TRBV6-2 or TRBV6-3 and TRBJ2-5; TRBD2 aligns across 13 bases. This CDR3 has 17 amino acids. Germline CDR1 MNHEY, CDR2 SVGEGT. V gave up 5 bases and J gave up 7 bases; unmatched junction bases: 13. The CDR3 sequence: CASSHPGLAGTSGTQYF. Here the CDR3 DNA reads TGTGCCAGCAGTCATCCGGGACTAGCGGGAACGTCAGGGACCCAGTACTTC.